The rows below give T cell receptor beta chains drawn from one sample of a study of blood T cell repertoires in COVID-19. Data came from immunoSEQ multiplex PCR; TCRdb stores just in-frame clones and leaves some out. The sample contains just under 150,000 clones, 87% of which appear only once. Sequencing was done on a sample of peripheral blood. The source is a woman aged 45-59 years with active or convalescent COVID-19. The CDR3 runs from the conserved cysteine through the conserved F or W. Each record gives: D gene, J gene, clone size, V gene, CDR3 DNA, CDR3 protein. D genes are given only for firm matches. Clone sizes are given selectively: once, few, many, or a class where the clone is expanded.

D gene: TRBD1; J gene: TRBJ1-2; clone size: .; V gene: TRBV30; CDR3 DNA: TGTGCCTGGAGGCCGACAGGGGGCGAGCTCTTCTATGGCTACACCTTC; CDR3 protein: CAWRPTGGELFYGYTF
D gene: .; J gene: TRBJ2-5; clone size: .; V gene: TRBV7-8; CDR3 DNA: TGTGCCAGCAAGAGAGTGGGGACTCAAGAGACCCAGTACTTC; CDR3 protein: CASKRVGTQETQYF
D gene: TRBD2; J gene: TRBJ2-7; clone size: few; V gene: TRBV27; CDR3 DNA: TGTGCCAGCGGTAGCGGGTCCTACGAGCAGTACTTC; CDR3 protein: CASGSGSYEQYF
D gene: .; J gene: TRBJ1-4; clone size: .; V gene: TRBV11-1; CDR3 DNA: TGTGCCAGCAGCTTAGCCCAAGGCACGGAGGGCGAAAAACTGTTTTTT; CDR3 protein: CASSLAQGTEGEKLFF
D gene: .; J gene: TRBJ2-5; clone size: .; V gene: TRBV4-2; CDR3 DNA: TGTGCCAGCAGCCAAGAGAGACTGCAAGAGACCCAGTACTTC; CDR3 protein: CASSQERLQETQYF
D gene: .; J gene: TRBJ2-2; clone size: .; V gene: TRBV11-3; CDR3 DNA: TGTGCCAGCAGCCACCTCGGGACTCCCTTCACCGGGGAGCTGTTTTTT; CDR3 protein: CASSHLGTPFTGELFF
D gene: .; J gene: TRBJ2-1; clone size: .; V gene: TRBV19; CDR3 DNA: TGTGCCAGTAGACCTAGCGCGAGCTCCTACAATGAGCAGTTCTTC; CDR3 protein: CASRPSASSYNEQFF
D gene: .; J gene: TRBJ2-5; clone size: .; V gene: TRBV4-2; CDR3 DNA: TGTGCCAGCAGCCGGCCGGGGGAGGAGACCCAGTACTTC; CDR3 protein: CASSRPGEETQYF
D gene: .; J gene: TRBJ1-4; clone size: .; V gene: TRBV2; CDR3 DNA: TGTGCCAGCAGTGACGGAGAGGCAACTAATGAAAAACTGTTTTTT; CDR3 protein: CASSDGEATNEKLFF
D gene: .; J gene: TRBJ2-2; clone size: few; V gene: TRBV4-3; CDR3 DNA: TGCGCCAGCAGCCAAGAAGGGGGCACCGGGGAGCTGTTTTTT; CDR3 protein: CASSQEGGTGELFF
D gene: TRBD1; J gene: TRBJ1-4; clone size: .; V gene: TRBV5-6; CDR3 DNA: TGTGCCAGCAGCCTCGGACAGGGAGGATCTAATGAAAAACTGTTTTTT; CDR3 protein: CASSLGQGGSNEKLFF
D gene: .; J gene: TRBJ1-3; clone size: .; V gene: TRBV4-3; CDR3 DNA: TGCGCCAGCAGCCAAGAGCGAGCCGTCTCTGGAAACACCATATATTTT; CDR3 protein: CASSQERAVSGNTIYF
D gene: .; J gene: TRBJ1-2; clone size: .; V gene: TRBV4-1; CDR3 DNA: TGCGCCAGCAGCCATCCCCCCCAGGGAGGTGGGAATGGCTACACCTTC; CDR3 protein: CASSHPPQGGGNGYTF
D gene: .; J gene: TRBJ2-6; clone size: .; V gene: TRBV3-1/TRBV3-2; CDR3 DNA: TGTGCCAGCAGCCACAATCGGGGATCTGGGGCCAACGTCCTGACTTTC; CDR3 protein: CASSHNRGSGANVLTF
D gene: .; J gene: TRBJ1-2; clone size: once; V gene: TRBV6-5; CDR3 DNA: TGTGCCAGCAGTTTGACAGCTACCTATGGCTACACCTTC; CDR3 protein: CASSLTATYGYTF
D gene: .; J gene: TRBJ2-1; clone size: .; V gene: TRBV4-1; CDR3 DNA: TGCGCCAGCAGCCAAGATCGCCAGGTCCCGGGGAATGAGCAGTTCTTC; CDR3 protein: CASSQDRQVPGNEQFF
D gene: TRBD1; J gene: TRBJ1-6; clone size: .; V gene: TRBV7-9; CDR3 DNA: TGTGCCAGCAGTTTAATATCCGGGACAGCTACCCAGAATTATTCACCCCTCCACTTT; CDR3 protein: CASSLISGTATQNYSPLHF
D gene: .; J gene: TRBJ1-3; clone size: .; V gene: TRBV27; CDR3 DNA: TGTGCCAGCAGTTTAGGGGGGGCGTACTCTGGAAACACCATATATTTT; CDR3 protein: CASSLGGAYSGNTIYF
D gene: .; J gene: TRBJ2-5; clone size: .; V gene: TRBV5-8; CDR3 DNA: TGTGCCAGCAGCTTGGCCGGGTCAGGAGGAGAGACCCAGTACTTC; CDR3 protein: CASSLAGSGGETQYF
D gene: .; J gene: TRBJ1-1; clone size: .; V gene: TRBV5-1; CDR3 DNA: TGCGCCAGCAGGGCCACGGCACAGATCACTGAAGCTTTCTTT; CDR3 protein: CASRATAQITEAFF
D gene: .; J gene: TRBJ2-5; clone size: .; V gene: TRBV14; CDR3 DNA: TGTGCCAGCCGAACGACAGATCTCCCGGGCACCCAAGAGACCCAGTACTTC; CDR3 protein: CASRTTDLPGTQETQYF
D gene: .; J gene: TRBJ1-2; clone size: .; V gene: TRBV27; CDR3 DNA: TGTGCCAGCAGTTTAGAAAAGGACTTCTATGGCTACACCTTC; CDR3 protein: CASSLEKDFYGYTF
D gene: .; J gene: TRBJ2-7; clone size: .; V gene: TRBV7-9; CDR3 DNA: TGTGCCAGCAGCCTATTGACCGGGACTTCGGCCGAGCAGTACTTC; CDR3 protein: CASSLLTGTSAEQYF
D gene: TRBD1; J gene: TRBJ1-1; clone size: .; V gene: TRBV10-2; CDR3 DNA: TGCGCCAGCCAAATAGGGGGACAGGGGGCGGCTGAAGCTTTCTTT; CDR3 protein: CASQIGGQGAAEAFF
D gene: .; J gene: TRBJ2-3; clone size: many; V gene: TRBV12-3/TRBV12-4; CDR3 DNA: TGTGCCAGCAGTGCCTTCGGGGATACGCAGTATTTT; CDR3 protein: CASSAFGDTQYF
D gene: .; J gene: TRBJ1-3; clone size: .; V gene: TRBV5-1; CDR3 DNA: TGCGCCAGCAGCTCCGACGGGAGCTCTGGAAACACCATATATTTT; CDR3 protein: CASSSDGSSGNTIYF
D gene: .; J gene: TRBJ1-6; clone size: once; V gene: TRBV5-1; CDR3 DNA: TGCGCCAGCAGCTTGGCCGCAGGGTATAATTCACCCCTCCACTTT; CDR3 protein: CASSLAAGYNSPLHF
D gene: TRBD1; J gene: TRBJ1-5; clone size: once; V gene: TRBV28; CDR3 DNA: TGTGCCAGCAGTAAACCCAGGGGGCACAATCAGCCCCAGCATTTT; CDR3 protein: CASSKPRGHNQPQHF
D gene: .; J gene: TRBJ1-5; clone size: .; V gene: TRBV6-1; CDR3 DNA: TGTGCCAGCAGTGAACTCGGACGGTGGGGAGGCAATCAGCCCCAGCATTTT; CDR3 protein: CASSELGRWGGNQPQHF
D gene: .; J gene: TRBJ1-1; clone size: .; V gene: TRBV11-3; CDR3 DNA: TGTGCCAGCAGCGTGGGACATATGAACACTGAAGCTTTCTTT; CDR3 protein: CASSVGHMNTEAFF
D gene: TRBD1; J gene: TRBJ1-1; clone size: .; V gene: TRBV6-6; CDR3 DNA: TGTGCCAGCAGTTACCGGACAGGGAGACCGAACACTGAAGCTTTCTTT; CDR3 protein: CASSYRTGRPNTEAFF
D gene: .; J gene: TRBJ2-7; clone size: .; V gene: TRBV30; CDR3 DNA: TGTGCCTGGAGTTTTGGTGCGACCTACGAGCAGTACTTC; CDR3 protein: CAWSFGATYEQYF
D gene: TRBD2; J gene: TRBJ2-7; clone size: .; V gene: TRBV4-2; CDR3 DNA: TGTGCCAGCAGCCAAGATGTGAGTAGCGGGGGGCTCCACTACGAGCAGTACTTC; CDR3 protein: CASSQDVSSGGLHYEQYF
D gene: TRBD2; J gene: TRBJ2-7; clone size: .; V gene: TRBV10-3; CDR3 DNA: TGTGCCATCAGTGACCTAGCGGGAGAGTCTTACGAGCAGTACTTC; CDR3 protein: CAISDLAGESYEQYF
D gene: .; J gene: TRBJ2-3; clone size: .; V gene: TRBV18; CDR3 DNA: TGTGCCAGCTCACCACCTTCTACAGATACGCAGTATTTT; CDR3 protein: CASSPPSTDTQYF
D gene: .; J gene: TRBJ1-4; clone size: .; V gene: TRBV7-9; CDR3 DNA: TGTGCCAGCAGCTTGCAGGCAGGTCCTAATGAAAAACTGTTTTTT; CDR3 protein: CASSLQAGPNEKLFF
D gene: TRBD1; J gene: TRBJ1-6; clone size: .; V gene: TRBV19; CDR3 DNA: TGTGCCAGTAGTACTACAGGGGGTCCGGGTTCACCCCTCCACTTT; CDR3 protein: CASSTTGGPGSPLHF
D gene: .; J gene: TRBJ2-1; clone size: .; V gene: TRBV15; CDR3 DNA: TGTGCCACCAGCATCGTACGGGGGTACAATGAGCAGTTCTTC; CDR3 protein: CATSIVRGYNEQFF
D gene: TRBD2; J gene: TRBJ2-5; clone size: .; V gene: TRBV7-3; CDR3 DNA: TGTGCCAGCAGCTTATATAGTAGGGCTAGCGGGGCTGAAGAGACCCAGTACTTC; CDR3 protein: CASSLYSRASGAEETQYF
D gene: .; J gene: TRBJ1-2; clone size: .; V gene: TRBV4-1; CDR3 DNA: TGCGCCAGCAGCCAAGAGACAGTGAGGGAGGGTGGCTACACCTTC; CDR3 protein: CASSQETVREGGYTF
D gene: .; J gene: TRBJ2-6; clone size: .; V gene: TRBV5-1; CDR3 DNA: TGCGCCAGCAGCTTGGTCCCCACTGGGGCCAACGTCCTGACTTTC; CDR3 protein: CASSLVPTGANVLTF
D gene: TRBD1; J gene: TRBJ1-1; clone size: .; V gene: TRBV6-5; CDR3 DNA: TGTGCCAGCAGTTTCCGACAGGGAAAAGCTTTCTTT; CDR3 protein: CASSFRQGKAFF
D gene: .; J gene: TRBJ1-3; clone size: .; V gene: TRBV4-1; CDR3 DNA: TGCGCCAGCAGCCAAGAGACATATGGAAACACCATATATTTT; CDR3 protein: CASSQETYGNTIYF
D gene: TRBD1; J gene: TRBJ2-5; clone size: .; V gene: TRBV9; CDR3 DNA: TGTGCCAGCAGCGACCAGGGGGCAGGGGAGACCCAGTACTTC; CDR3 protein: CASSDQGAGETQYF
D gene: .; J gene: TRBJ2-1; clone size: once; V gene: TRBV5-1; CDR3 DNA: TGCGCCAGCAGCGGGGGGGGACAGGTCCTCAATGAGCAGTTCTTC; CDR3 protein: CASSGGGQVLNEQFF
D gene: TRBD1; J gene: TRBJ2-7; clone size: many; V gene: TRBV7-3; CDR3 DNA: TGTGCCAGCAGCTCCGACAGGGGACACGAGCAGTACTTC; CDR3 protein: CASSSDRGHEQYF
D gene: TRBD1; J gene: TRBJ2-2; clone size: few; V gene: TRBV15; CDR3 DNA: TGTGCCACCAGCAGAGATCAGGGGGCAAGGACCGGGGAGCTGTTTTTT; CDR3 protein: CATSRDQGARTGELFF
D gene: .; J gene: TRBJ2-1; clone size: .; V gene: TRBV7-3; CDR3 DNA: TGTGCCAGCAGCTCAACGGTCCAGGGATACAATGAGCAGTTCTTC; CDR3 protein: CASSSTVQGYNEQFF
D gene: .; J gene: TRBJ2-3; clone size: .; V gene: TRBV29-1; CDR3 DNA: TGCAGCGTGGCCCAGGGCACAGATACGCAGTATTTT; CDR3 protein: CSVAQGTDTQYF
D gene: .; J gene: TRBJ1-3; clone size: .; V gene: TRBV6-4; CDR3 DNA: TGTGCCAGAGAGACAGTAAACACCATATATTTT; CDR3 protein: CARETVNTIYF
D gene: TRBD2; J gene: TRBJ2-5; clone size: .; V gene: TRBV5-1; CDR3 DNA: TGCGCCAGCAGCTTGGGAGGACTAGCGGTTCAAGAGACCCAGTACTTC; CDR3 protein: CASSLGGLAVQETQYF
D gene: .; J gene: TRBJ1-2; clone size: .; V gene: TRBV7-2; CDR3 DNA: TGTGCCAGCAGCCCCCGACAGGACCTCTATGGCTACACCTTC; CDR3 protein: CASSPRQDLYGYTF
D gene: TRBD1; J gene: TRBJ1-1; clone size: .; V gene: TRBV29-1; CDR3 DNA: TGCAGCGTTGCGACAGGGCTGCGAACTGAAGCTTTCTTT; CDR3 protein: CSVATGLRTEAFF
D gene: TRBD2; J gene: TRBJ2-2; clone size: .; V gene: TRBV10-3; CDR3 DNA: TGTGCCATCAAGAATAGCGGGAGGGCCGGTGGGGAGCTGTTTTTT; CDR3 protein: CAIKNSGRAGGELFF
D gene: .; J gene: TRBJ2-2; clone size: .; V gene: TRBV29-1; CDR3 DNA: TGCAGCGTTGAAGCAACTCCGAACACCGGGGAGCTGTTTTTT; CDR3 protein: CSVEATPNTGELFF
D gene: TRBD1; J gene: TRBJ2-5; clone size: .; V gene: TRBV4-1; CDR3 DNA: TGCGCCAGCAGCCGGCTCTCTCAGGGGGATGGGACCCAGTACTTC; CDR3 protein: CASSRLSQGDGTQYF
D gene: TRBD1; J gene: TRBJ2-7; clone size: .; V gene: TRBV18; CDR3 DNA: TGTGCCAGCTCACCGACAGGGTGGGAGCCGTACGAGCAGTACTTC; CDR3 protein: CASSPTGWEPYEQYF
D gene: .; J gene: TRBJ2-1; clone size: .; V gene: TRBV19; CDR3 DNA: TGTGCCAGTAGTATGGGCAGGGGCAGATACAATGAGCAGTTCTTC; CDR3 protein: CASSMGRGRYNEQFF
D gene: TRBD1; J gene: TRBJ1-2; clone size: .; V gene: TRBV7-9; CDR3 DNA: TGTGCCAGCAGCTTAGTCCCTGGGCGGGGCCAGGGGGTATATGGCTACACCTTC; CDR3 protein: CASSLVPGRGQGVYGYTF
D gene: .; J gene: TRBJ1-5; clone size: .; V gene: TRBV11-2; CDR3 DNA: TGTGCCAGCAGCCCCGATGGGCTCTCTTATCAGCCCCAGCATTTT; CDR3 protein: CASSPDGLSYQPQHF